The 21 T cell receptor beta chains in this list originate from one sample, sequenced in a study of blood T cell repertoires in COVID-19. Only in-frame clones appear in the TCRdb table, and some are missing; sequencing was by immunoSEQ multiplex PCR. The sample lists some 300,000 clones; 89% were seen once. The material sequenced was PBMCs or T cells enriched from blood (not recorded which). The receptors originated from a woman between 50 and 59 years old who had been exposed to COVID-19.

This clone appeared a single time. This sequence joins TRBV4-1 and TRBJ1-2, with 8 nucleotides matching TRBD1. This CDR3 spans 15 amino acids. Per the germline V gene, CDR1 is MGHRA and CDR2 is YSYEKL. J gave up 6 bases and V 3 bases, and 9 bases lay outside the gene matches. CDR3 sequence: CASSQAPGGRDGYTF. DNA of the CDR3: TGCGCCAGCAGCCAGGCCCCAGGGGGCCGCGATGGCTACACCTTC.

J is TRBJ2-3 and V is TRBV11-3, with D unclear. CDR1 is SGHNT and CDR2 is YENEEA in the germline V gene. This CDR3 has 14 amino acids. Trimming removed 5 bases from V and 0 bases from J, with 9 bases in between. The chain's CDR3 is CASSHSSSTDTQYF. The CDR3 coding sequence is TGTGCCAGCAGCCACTCAAGCAGCACAGATACGCAGTATTTT.

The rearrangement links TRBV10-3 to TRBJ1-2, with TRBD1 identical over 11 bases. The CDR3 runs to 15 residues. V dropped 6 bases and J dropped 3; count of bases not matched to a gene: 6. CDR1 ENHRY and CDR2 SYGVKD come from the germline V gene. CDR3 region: CAIRDGTGGYYGYTF. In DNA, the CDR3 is TGTGCCATCAGAGACGGGACAGGGGGATACTATGGCTACACCTTC.

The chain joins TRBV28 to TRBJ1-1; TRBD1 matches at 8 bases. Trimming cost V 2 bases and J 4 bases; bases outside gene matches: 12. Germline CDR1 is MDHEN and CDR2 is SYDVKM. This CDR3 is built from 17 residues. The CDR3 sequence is CASSLAGQGLWRTEAFF. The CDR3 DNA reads TGTGCCAGCAGTTTAGCTGGACAGGGTTTATGGCGCACTGAAGCTTTCTTT. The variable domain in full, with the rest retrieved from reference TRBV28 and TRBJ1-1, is DVKVTQSSRYLVKRTGEKVFLECVQDMDHENMFWYRQDPGLGLRLIYFSYDVKMKEKGDIPEGYSVSREKKERFSLILESASTNQTSMYLCASSLAGQGLWRTEAFFGQGTRLTVV.

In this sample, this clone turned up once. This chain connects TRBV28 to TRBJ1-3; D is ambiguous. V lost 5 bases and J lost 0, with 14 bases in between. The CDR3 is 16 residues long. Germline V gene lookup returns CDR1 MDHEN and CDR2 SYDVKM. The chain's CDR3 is CASSPPRTSSGNTIYF. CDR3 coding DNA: TGTGCCAGCAGTCCCCCTCGCACGAGCTCTGGAAACACCATATATTTT.

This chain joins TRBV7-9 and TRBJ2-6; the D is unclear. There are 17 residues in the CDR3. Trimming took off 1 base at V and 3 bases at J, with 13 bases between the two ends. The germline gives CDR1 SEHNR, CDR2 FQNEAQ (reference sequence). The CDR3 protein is CASSLESRRSGANVLTF. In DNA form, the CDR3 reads TGTGCCAGCAGCTTAGAGAGCCGCCGGAGTGGGGCCAACGTCCTGACTTTC.

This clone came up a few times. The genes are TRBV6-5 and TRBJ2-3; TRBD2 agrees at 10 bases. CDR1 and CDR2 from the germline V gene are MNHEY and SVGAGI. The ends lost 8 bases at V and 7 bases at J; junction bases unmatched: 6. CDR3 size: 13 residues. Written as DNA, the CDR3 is TGTGCCAGCCTAGCGGGGGCCCCGAATACGCAGTATTTT. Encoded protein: CASLAGAPNTQYF.

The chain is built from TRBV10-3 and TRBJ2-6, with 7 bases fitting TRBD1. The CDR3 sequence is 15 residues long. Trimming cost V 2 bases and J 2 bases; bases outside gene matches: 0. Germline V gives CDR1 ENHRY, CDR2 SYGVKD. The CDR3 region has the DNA TGTGCCATCAGTGAGGACAGGGCTGGGGCCAACGTCCTGACTTTC. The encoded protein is CAISEDRAGANVLTF.

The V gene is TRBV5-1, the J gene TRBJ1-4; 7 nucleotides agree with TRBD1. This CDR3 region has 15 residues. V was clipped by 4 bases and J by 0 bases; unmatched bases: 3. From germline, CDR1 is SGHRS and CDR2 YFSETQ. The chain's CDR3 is CASSVQGTTNEKLFF. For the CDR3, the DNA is TGCGCCAGCAGCGTACAGGGGACAACTAATGAAAAACTGTTTTTT.

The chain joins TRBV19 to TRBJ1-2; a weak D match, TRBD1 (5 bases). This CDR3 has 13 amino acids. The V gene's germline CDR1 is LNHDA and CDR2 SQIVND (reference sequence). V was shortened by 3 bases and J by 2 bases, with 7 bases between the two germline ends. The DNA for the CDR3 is TGTGCCAGTAGTATCGGACACAACTATGGCTACACCTTC. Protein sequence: CASSIGHNYGYTF. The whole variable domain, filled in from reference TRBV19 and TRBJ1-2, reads DGGITQSPKYLFRKEGQNVTLSCEQNLNHDAMYWYRQDPGQGLRLIYYSQIVNDFQKGDIAEGYSVSREKKESFPLTVTSAQKNPTAFYLCASSIGHNYGYTFGSGTRLTVV.

This CDR3 is CASTLRGHGYTF. CDR3 sequence (DNA): TGTGCCAGCACCCTCCGAGGGCATGGCTACACCTTC. V and J are TRBV5-6 and TRBJ1-2; D is undetermined. V was pared by 6 bases and J by 6 bases, with 12 bases between. This CDR3 spans 12 amino acids. Germline CDR1 SGHDT, CDR2 YYEEEE.

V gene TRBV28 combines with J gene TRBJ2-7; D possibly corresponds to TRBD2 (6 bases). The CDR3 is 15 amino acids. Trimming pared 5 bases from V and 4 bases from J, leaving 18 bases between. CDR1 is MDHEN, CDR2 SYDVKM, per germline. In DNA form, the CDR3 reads TGTGCCAGCAGTCGAAGCCCCGGGACTTTTTACGAGCAGTACTTC. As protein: CASSRSPGTFYEQYF.

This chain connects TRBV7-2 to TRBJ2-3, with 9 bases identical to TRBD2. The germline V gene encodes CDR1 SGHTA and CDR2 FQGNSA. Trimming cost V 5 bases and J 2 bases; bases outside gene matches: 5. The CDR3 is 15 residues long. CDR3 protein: CASSPGTSYTDTQYF. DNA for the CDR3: TGTGCCAGCAGCCCGGGGACTAGCTACACAGATACGCAGTATTTT.

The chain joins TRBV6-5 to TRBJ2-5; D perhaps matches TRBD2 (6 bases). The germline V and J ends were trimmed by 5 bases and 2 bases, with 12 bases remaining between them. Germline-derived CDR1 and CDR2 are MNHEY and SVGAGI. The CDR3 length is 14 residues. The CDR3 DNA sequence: TGTGCCAGCAGTAACCGGGACTGGCAAGAGACCCAGTACTTC. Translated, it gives CASSNRDWQETQYF.

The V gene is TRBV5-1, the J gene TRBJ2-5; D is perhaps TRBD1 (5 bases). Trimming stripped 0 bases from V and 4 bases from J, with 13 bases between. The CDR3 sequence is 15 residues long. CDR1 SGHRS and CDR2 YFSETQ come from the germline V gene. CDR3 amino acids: CASSLGQSGAETQYF. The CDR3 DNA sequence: TGCGCCAGCAGCTTGGGACAAAGTGGGGCAGAGACCCAGTACTTC.

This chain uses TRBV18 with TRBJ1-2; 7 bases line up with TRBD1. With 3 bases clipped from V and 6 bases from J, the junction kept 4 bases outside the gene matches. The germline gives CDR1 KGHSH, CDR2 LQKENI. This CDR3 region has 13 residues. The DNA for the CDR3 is TGTGCCAGCTCACCTGAACAGGGGAATGGCTACACCTTC. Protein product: CASSPEQGNGYTF.

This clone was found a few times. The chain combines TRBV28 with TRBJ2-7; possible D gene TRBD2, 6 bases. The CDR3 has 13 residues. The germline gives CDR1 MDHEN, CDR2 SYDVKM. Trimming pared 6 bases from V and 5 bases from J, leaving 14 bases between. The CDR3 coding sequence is TGTGCCAGCAGCCTGGATCAGCGGGACGAGCAGTACTTC. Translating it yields CASSLDQRDEQYF.

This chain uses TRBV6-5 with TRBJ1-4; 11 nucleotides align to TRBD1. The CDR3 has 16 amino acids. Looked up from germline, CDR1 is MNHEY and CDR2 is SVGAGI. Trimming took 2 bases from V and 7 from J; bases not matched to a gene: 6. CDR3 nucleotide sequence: TGTGCCAGCAGTTACGGACAGGGGGCCTGGAGTGAAAAACTGTTTTTT. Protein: CASSYGQGAWSEKLFF.

The CDR3 DNA follows: TGTGCCAGTAGTATGAAGGGGTCGGGACTTCTCGGCCATAATTCACCCCTCCACTTT. It yields the protein CASSMKGSGLLGHNSPLHF. The rearrangement joins TRBV19 to TRBJ1-6, with D perhaps matching TRBD1 (5 bases). Trimming cost V 3 bases and J 5 bases, with 23 bases left between them. Germline V gene sequence: CDR1 LNHDA, CDR2 SQIVND (reference sequence). The CDR3 consists of 19 residues.

The CDR3 sequence is CASTYRGGGVNEQFF. The CDR3, as DNA: TGTGCCAGCACCTATAGAGGAGGGGGGGTCAATGAGCAGTTCTTC. The V and J genes are TRBV7-8 and TRBJ2-1; D perhaps matches TRBD2 (7 bases). Germline lookup yields CDR1 SGHVS and CDR2 FQNEAQ. The CDR3 loop spans 15 amino acids. Trimming left V 7 bases short and J 6 bases short, with 19 bases between.

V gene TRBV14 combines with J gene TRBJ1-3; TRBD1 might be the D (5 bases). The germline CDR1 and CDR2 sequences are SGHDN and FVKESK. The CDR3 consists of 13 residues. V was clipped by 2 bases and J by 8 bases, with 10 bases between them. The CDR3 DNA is TGTGCCAGCAGCCAATTCCGGGGGGACACCATATATTTT. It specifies CASSQFRGDTIYF.